Presented here are 14 T cell receptor beta chains from one specimen sequenced in a study of T cell repertoires in cytomegalovirus infection. TCRdb processed the reads anew with MiXCR; each CDR3 protein has one entry. The table lists hundreds of thousands of distinct CDR3 sequences, roughly 35% of them singletons. The sample comprised PBMCs. These TCRs come from a human donor in good health (CMV status not recorded). Some clones in this sample may be carry-over from other donors' samples.

The chain has TRBV7-9 and TRBJ1-1; no definite D call. In germline, CDR1 is SEHNR, CDR2 FQNEAQ (reference sequence). Trimming pared 2 bases from V and 2 bases from J, leaving 12 bases between. The CDR3 contains 15 residues. The CDR3 nucleotides read TGTGCCAGCAGCTTATCTGGCCCGAGCAACACTGAAGCTTTCTTT. Translation gives CASSLSGPSNTEAFF.

A few counts support this clonotype. V and J are TRBV11-2 and TRBJ2-4; 9 bases line up with TRBD1. V trimming: 4 bases; J trimming: 0 bases; junction bases outside the gene matches: 13. This CDR3 has 19 residues. Germline values: CDR1 SGHAT, CDR2 FQNNGV. The CDR3 DNA is TGTGCCAGCAGCTCCGCCACCGGGACAGGGAAACTAGCCAAAAACATTCAGTACTTC. Protein: CASSSATGTGKLAKNIQYF. The full variable domain, its missing parts supplied by reference TRBV11-2 and TRBJ2-4, is EAGVAQSPRYKIIEKRQSVAFWCNPISGHATLYWYQQILGQGPKLLIQFQNNGVVDDSQLPKDRFSAERLKGVDSTLKIQPAKLEDSAVYLCASSSATGTGKLAKNIQYFGAGTRLSVL.

The chain employs TRBV28 and TRBJ1-3, with D unclear. The ends were cut back, 6 bases at V and 5 bases at J, with 14 bases in the middle. Germline assignment: CDR1 MDHEN and CDR2 SYDVKM. The CDR3 sequence is 14 residues long. In nucleotides, the CDR3 is TGTGCCAGCAGGAAACCGCGCTTACGAAACACCATATATTTT. Amino acids: CASRKPRLRNTIYF. Supplemented by reference TRBV28 and TRBJ1-3, the full variable domain reads DVKVTQSSRYLVKRTGEKVFLECVQDMDHENMFWYRQDPGLGLRLIYFSYDVKMKEKGDIPEGYSVSREKKERFSLILESASTNQTSMYLCASRKPRLRNTIYFGEGSWLTVV.

This clonotype was counted at least ten times. This chain joins TRBV7-8 and TRBJ1-5; possibly TRBD1 for D (5 bases). The CDR3 length is 16 residues. V lost 4 bases and J lost 4, with 17 bases in between. Germline CDR1 is SGHVS and CDR2 is FQNEAQ. The CDR3 loop reads CASSSTGPLENQPQHF. The CDR3 DNA reads TGTGCCAGCAGCTCAACAGGACCCCTCGAAAATCAGCCCCAGCATTTT.

The rearrangement uses TRBV12-3 or TRBV12-4 and TRBJ2-6; D not resolved. The CDR3 totals 15 residues. V dropped 8 bases and J dropped 0 bases, with 11 bases sitting between them. DNA for the CDR3: TGTGCCAGCTACCTAGGCCTCTCTGGGGCCAACGTCCTGACTTTC. Amino acids: CASYLGLSGANVLTF.

The chain combines TRBV28 with TRBJ1-6; 8 bases are shared with TRBD1. Germline V lookup: CDR1 MDHEN, CDR2 SYDVKM. Unmatched junction bases numbered 10, after V lost 5 bases and J lost 10 bases. This CDR3 is 15 amino acids long. The CDR3 region is CASSPTQGGGSPLHF. The DNA of the CDR3 is TGTGCCAGCAGTCCTACACAGGGGGGTGGGTCACCCCTCCACTTT.

This clonotype was seen a few times. The rearrangement uses TRBV7-2 and TRBJ2-5; 10 nucleotides agree with TRBD2. The length of the CDR3 is 15 residues. The trim removed 1 base at V and 5 bases at J, leaving 4 bases unmatched. Germline CDR1 SGHTA, CDR2 FQGNSA. The CDR3 sequence: CASSLERGGWETQYF. In DNA form, the CDR3 reads TGTGCCAGCAGCTTAGAGCGGGGGGGCTGGGAGACCCAGTACTTC.

The chain joins TRBV28 to TRBJ1-2, with unresolved D. Germline V gene lookup returns CDR1 MDHEN and CDR2 SYDVKM. V was pared by 4 bases and J by 2 bases, with 11 bases between. This CDR3 has 14 amino acids. The CDR3 DNA reads TGTGCCAGCAGTTCCCCCTCGGGAAACTATGGCTACACCTTC. Its translation is CASSSPSGNYGYTF.

This clonotype appeared a few times. This sequence joins TRBV24-1 and TRBJ1-2; tentatively, D is TRBD1 (5 bases). Germline V lookup: CDR1 KGHDR, CDR2 SFDVKD. The CDR3 contains 14 residues. V lost 3 bases and J lost 2, with 9 bases in between. CDR3 protein: CATSDATANYGYTF. DNA of the CDR3: TGTGCCACCAGTGATGCGACAGCGAACTATGGCTACACCTTC.

The table lists this clonotype with many counts. The rearrangement uses TRBV7-2 and TRBJ2-7, with 15 bases aligning to TRBD2. CDR1 is SGHTA, CDR2 FQGNSA, per germline. V shed 5 bases and J 2 bases; nucleotides not matched to a gene: 10. This CDR3 contains 18 residues. CDR3 nucleotide sequence: TGTGCCAGCAGCCGCGGCGGACTAGCGGGAGGGCCCCCCTACGAGCAGTACTTC. This translates into CASSRGGLAGGPPYEQYF.

This chain joins TRBV7-3 and TRBJ2-1; D is possibly TRBD2 (5 bases). The CDR3 spans 15 residues. V dropped 5 bases and J dropped 3 bases, with 14 bases sitting between them. CDR1 SGHTA and CDR2 FQGTGA come from the germline V gene. The CDR3: CASSPRTGNYNEQFF. The CDR3 coding sequence is TGTGCCAGCAGCCCACGGACGGGGAACTACAATGAGCAGTTCTTC. Full variable domain (missing parts from reference TRBV7-3 and TRBJ2-1): GAGVSQTPSNKVTEKGKYVELRCDPISGHTALYWYRQSLGQGPEFLIYFQGTGAADDSGLPNDRFFAVRPEGSVSTLKIQRTERGDSAVYLCASSPRTGNYNEQFFGPGTRLTVL.

V and J are TRBV7-2 and TRBJ2-7; D is undetermined. V dropped 4 bases and J dropped 10 bases, with 17 bases sitting between them. CDR1 and CDR2 from the germline V gene are SGHTA and FQGNSA. The CDR3 covers 13 residues. Here the CDR3 DNA reads TGTGCCAGCAGCTCCGGAGCCACCTACTATCAGTACTTC. Translation gives CASSSGATYYQYF.

This clonotype occurred a few times. This chain uses TRBV2 with TRBJ2-7, with a weak D call TRBD2 (6 bases). This CDR3 comprises 14 residues. The germline V gene encodes CDR1 SNHLY and CDR2 FYNNEI. V shed 6 bases and J shed 2 bases, with 14 bases lying between them. The CDR3 sequence is CASSAGSVPYEQYF. CDR3 sequence (DNA): TGTGCCAGCAGCGCCGGGAGCGTCCCCTACGAGCAGTACTTC.

The chain recombines TRBV12-3 or TRBV12-4 with TRBJ1-6; D is possibly TRBD1 (5 bases). This CDR3 contains 14 residues. Trimming stripped 2 bases from V and 7 bases from J, with 9 bases between. The CDR3 region is CASSLNPGNSPLHF. The CDR3 DNA sequence: TGTGCCAGCAGTTTAAACCCAGGGAATTCACCCCTCCACTTT.